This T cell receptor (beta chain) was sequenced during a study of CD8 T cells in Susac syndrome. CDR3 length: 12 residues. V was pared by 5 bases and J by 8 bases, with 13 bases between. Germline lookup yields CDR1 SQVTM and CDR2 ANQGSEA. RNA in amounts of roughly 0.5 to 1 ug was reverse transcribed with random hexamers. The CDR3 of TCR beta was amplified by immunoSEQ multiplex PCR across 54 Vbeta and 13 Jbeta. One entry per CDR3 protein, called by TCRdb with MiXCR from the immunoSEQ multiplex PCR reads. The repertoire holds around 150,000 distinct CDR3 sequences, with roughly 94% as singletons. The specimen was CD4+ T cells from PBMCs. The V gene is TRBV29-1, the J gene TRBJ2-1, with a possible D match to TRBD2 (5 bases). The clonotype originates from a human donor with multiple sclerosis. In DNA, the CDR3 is TGCAGCGTTTGGGGAGCAAGCTATGAGCAGTTCTTC. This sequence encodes CSVWGASYEQFF.